The 10 T cell receptor beta chains reported below all come from one sample, sequenced in a study of blood T cells in healthy people across ages. Alongside a J-beta primer mix, a sample-barcoded 5' primer served in a second PCR lasting roughly 6 to 11 cycles. TCRdb called the 5' RACE reads again in MiXCR, with one record for every CDR3 protein. This sample yields about 640,000 distinct CDR3 sequences, of which about 30% are seen a single time; roughly 14% belongs to the top ten. The sequenced sample was blood. All receptors derive from a woman of 80 years or more in good health.

The chain joins TRBV28 to TRBJ1-5; the D gene is possibly TRBD1 (5 bases). CDR3 length: 14 residues. Trimming cost V 3 bases and J 7 bases, with 13 bases left between them. CDR1 is MDHEN and CDR2 is SYDVKM in the germline V gene. CDR3 loop: CASSFGGTGQPQHF. Written as DNA, the CDR3 is TGTGCCAGCAGTTTCGGAGGGACCGGCCAGCCCCAGCATTTT.

This clonotype appeared a few times. The chain has TRBV20-1 and TRBJ2-3; 8 positions agree with TRBD2. This CDR3 region has 12 residues. V was pared by 6 bases and J by 6 bases, with 5 bases of the junction left unmatched. In germline, CDR1 is DFQATT, CDR2 SNEGSKA (reference sequence). The CDR3 DNA reads as TGCAGTGCAGGACTAGCTACGGATACGCAGTATTTT. Translating it yields CSAGLATDTQYF.

This clonotype was seen only a few times. The chain recombines TRBV27 with TRBJ1-2; TRBD1 might be the D (6 bases). This CDR3 has 15 amino acids. The V gene's germline CDR1 is MNHEY and CDR2 SMNVEV (reference sequence). Trimming removed 3 bases from V and 7 bases from J, with 18 bases in between. The CDR3 loop reads CASSFAGGGRGGYTF. CDR3 sequence (DNA): TGTGCCAGCAGTTTCGCCGGAGGGGGTAGAGGTGGCTACACCTTC.

This clonotype was seen a single time. With a much larger clone just one base away, this may be a read error. The genes are TRBV10-3 and TRBJ2-5; D gene unclear. Per germline, CDR1 ENHRY and CDR2 SYGVKD. This CDR3 has 13 amino acids. Here the CDR3 reads CAISERWEEIQYF. CDR3 bases: TGTGCCATCAGTGAGAGGTGGGAAGAGATCCAGTACTTC.

On this clonotype: A junction end diverges from the germline sequence, so it may reflect a read error. V is TRBV7-3 and J is TRBJ2-2, with 11 positions matching TRBD2. CDR3 size: 14 residues. Germline lookup yields CDR1 SGHTA and CDR2 FQGTGA. The CDR3 DNA reads as TGTGCCTGCAGGACTAGCGGGCGTACCGGGGAGCTGTTTTTT. Its translation: CACRTSGRTGELFF. Combining the CDR3 with reference TRBV7-3 and TRBJ2-2 gives the whole variable domain GAGVSQTPSNKVTEKGKYVELRCDPISGHTALYWYRQSLGQGPEFLIYFQGTGAADDSGLPNDRFFAVRPEGSVSTLKIQRTERGDSAVYLCACRTSGRTGELFFGEGSRLTVL.

The table lists this clonotype with many counts. V and J are TRBV20-1 and TRBJ2-5, with D perhaps matching TRBD2 (6 bases). CDR1 is DFQATT and CDR2 is SNEGSKA in the germline V gene (reference sequence). With 3 bases removed from V and 5 bases from J, the gap between germline ends came to 7 bases. The CDR3 has 11 residues. The CDR3 region is CSASGGETQYF. The CDR3 nucleotides read TGCAGTGCTAGCGGGGGTGAGACCCAGTACTTC.

This sequence joins TRBV2 and TRBJ1-3; 7 nucleotides agree with TRBD1. The CDR3 length is 14 residues. The trim removed 6 bases at V and 3 bases at J, leaving 5 bases unmatched. CDR1 and CDR2 (germline): SNHLY, FYNNEI. The CDR3 loop is CASSYGTDGNTIYF. In DNA form, the CDR3 reads TGTGCCAGCAGCTACGGGACAGATGGAAACACCATATATTTT.

This CDR3 reads CSARGGKRGWDEQFF. The CDR3 nucleotides read TGCAGTGCTAGAGGAGGGAAGCGGGGGTGGGATGAGCAGTTCTTC. V gene TRBV20-1 combines with J gene TRBJ2-1; 8 bases match TRBD2. The CDR3 totals 15 residues. Trimming cost V 1 base and J 8 bases; bases outside gene matches: 10. The germline CDR1 and CDR2 sequences are DFQATT and SNEGSKA (reference sequence).

This clonotype was counted ten times or more. The chain's CDR3 is CASSQVIRTANYGYTF. The CDR3 nucleotides are TGCGCCAGCAGCCAAGTAATCCGGACGGCAAACTATGGCTACACCTTC. The chain employs TRBV4-1 and TRBJ1-2, with D uncertain. Germline CDR1 MGHRA, CDR2 YSYEKL. V lost 1 base and J 2 bases, leaving 14 bases between the germline ends. There are 16 residues in the CDR3.

A few counts support this clonotype. The chain couples TRBV3-2 to TRBJ2-7; the DNA was not compared with TRBD1, the D call given in the table. TRBV3-2 is flagged as a pseudogene. The CDR3 covers 13 residues. CDR3 nucleotides: TGTGCCAGCAGCCAAGGGGGCATCAACGAGCAGTACTTC. It is translated as CASSQGGINEQYF.